This TCR beta chain is from a study of CD8 T cells in ankylosing spondylitis. Study results and limitations: Among TCR beta sequences, a motif of several highly homologous variants appeared characteristic of ankylosing spondylitis blood.

Each CDR3 protein gets one entry after TCRdb re-called the 5' RACE reads with MiXCR. The sample lists hundreds of thousands of distinct CDR3 sequences; more than 25% were seen once. This clonotype has a handful of counts. Its antigen is unknown. Sequenced: blood, either unsorted or a sorted T cell fraction (not recorded which). The TCR was taken from a male donor with ankylosing spondylitis.

Here the CDR3 reads CSVVQGDLYYEQYF. CDR3 bases: TGCAGCGTTGTTCAGGGGGACCTCTACTACGAGCAGTACTTC. The rearrangement uses TRBV29-1 and TRBJ2-7; TRBD1 matches 7 bases. In germline, CDR1 is SQVTM, CDR2 ANQGSEA. V lost 4 bases and J lost 3; bases outside the gene matches: 9. This CDR3 contains 14 residues.